This T cell receptor beta chain was retrieved from a study of blood T cell repertoires in COVID-19. Using immunoSEQ multiplex PCR, the repertoire was profiled, and TCRdb retains in-frame clones only, with some absent. The sample has fewer than 200,000 clones, about 75% seen once. This clonotype was obtained from a woman in her forties or fifties with active or convalescent COVID-19. Sequenced material: peripheral blood.

This chain's CDR3 is CASRRMGGSTEAFF. The CDR3 DNA is TGTGCCAGCAGAAGAATGGGGGGGAGCACTGAAGCTTTCTTT. This rearrangement joins TRBV7-2 to TRBJ1-1; possible D gene TRBD1, 5 bases. The CDR3 is 14 amino acids. Trimming took 6 bases from V and 4 from J, leaving 15 bases between them. Germline loops: CDR1 SGHTA, CDR2 FQGNSA.